This T cell receptor beta chain was captured by sequencing in a study of control samples from healthy donors and cancer patients. TCRdb's table, derived via immunoSEQ multiplex PCR, lists solely in-frame clones and lacks some. The sample holds about 140,000 clones, less than 95% seen once. The CDR3 has 15 residues. V shed 6 bases and J shed 2 bases, with 14 bases lying between them. CDR1 SGHRS and CDR2 YFSETQ come from the germline V gene. The chain uses TRBV5-1 and TRBJ2-2; D is possibly TRBD1 (6 bases). Input material: blood. This TCR was recovered from a man aged 18-30 years in good health. CDR3 protein: CASTQGTQNTGELFF. DNA of the CDR3: TGCGCCAGCACCCAGGGGACCCAAAACACCGGGGAGCTGTTTTTT.